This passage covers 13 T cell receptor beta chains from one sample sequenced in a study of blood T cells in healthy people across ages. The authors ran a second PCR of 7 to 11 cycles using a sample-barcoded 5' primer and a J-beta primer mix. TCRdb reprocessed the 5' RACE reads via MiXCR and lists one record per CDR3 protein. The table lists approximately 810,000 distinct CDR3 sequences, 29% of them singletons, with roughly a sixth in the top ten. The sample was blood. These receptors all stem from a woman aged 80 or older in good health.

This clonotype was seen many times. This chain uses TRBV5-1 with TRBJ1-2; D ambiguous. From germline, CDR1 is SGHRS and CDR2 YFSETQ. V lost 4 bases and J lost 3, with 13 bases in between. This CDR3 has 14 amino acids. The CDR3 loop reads CASSVSGVDYGYTF. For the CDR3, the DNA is TGCGCCAGCAGCGTGTCCGGGGTGGACTATGGCTACACCTTC.

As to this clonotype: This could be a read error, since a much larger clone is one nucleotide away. The CDR3 protein is CASSLRTGLGQPRHF. CDR3 sequence (DNA): TGTGCCAGCAGCCTCCGGACGGGATTGGGCCAGCCCCGGCATTTT. The V gene is TRBV7-2, the J gene TRBJ1-5; unclear D gene. The CDR3 runs 15 residues. Germline CDR1 is SGHTA and CDR2 is FQGNSA.

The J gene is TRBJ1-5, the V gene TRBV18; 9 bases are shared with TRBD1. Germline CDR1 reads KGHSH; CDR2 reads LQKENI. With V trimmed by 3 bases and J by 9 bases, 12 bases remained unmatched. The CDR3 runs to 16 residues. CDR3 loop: CASSPTTGGPGGPQHF. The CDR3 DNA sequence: TGTGCCAGCTCACCGACGACAGGGGGACCGGGTGGGCCCCAGCATTTT.

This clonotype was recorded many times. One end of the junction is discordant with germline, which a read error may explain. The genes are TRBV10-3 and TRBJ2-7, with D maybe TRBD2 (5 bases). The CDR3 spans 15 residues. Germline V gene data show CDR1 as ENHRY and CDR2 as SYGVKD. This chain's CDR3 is CAISESPGISYERYF. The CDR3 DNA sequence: TGTGCCATCAGTGAGTCGCCGGGGATTAGCTACGAGCGGTACTTC.

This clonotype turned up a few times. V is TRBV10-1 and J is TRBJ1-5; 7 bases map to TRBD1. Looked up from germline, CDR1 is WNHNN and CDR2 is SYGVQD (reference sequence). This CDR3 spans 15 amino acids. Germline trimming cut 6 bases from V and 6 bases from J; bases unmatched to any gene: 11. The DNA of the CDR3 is TGCGCCAGCAGGGGAAGACAGGGAGGGTTTCAGCCCCAGCATTTT. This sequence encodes CASRGRQGGFQPQHF.

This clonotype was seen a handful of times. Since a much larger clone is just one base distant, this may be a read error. CDR3 sequence (DNA): TGTGCCAGCAGACCGCAAGTAGATGCGCAGTATTTT. Translated, it gives CASRPQVDAQYF. J is TRBJ2-3 and V is TRBV12-3 or TRBV12-4; D unresolved. The CDR3 has 12 residues.

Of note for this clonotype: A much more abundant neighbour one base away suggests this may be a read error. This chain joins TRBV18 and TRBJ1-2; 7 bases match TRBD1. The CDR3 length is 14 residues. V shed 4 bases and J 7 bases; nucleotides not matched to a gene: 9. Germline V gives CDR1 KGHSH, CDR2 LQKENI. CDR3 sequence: CASSQGARDSGYTF. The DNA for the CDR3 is TGTGCCAGCTCACAGGGGGCCAGGGACAGTGGCTACACCTTC.

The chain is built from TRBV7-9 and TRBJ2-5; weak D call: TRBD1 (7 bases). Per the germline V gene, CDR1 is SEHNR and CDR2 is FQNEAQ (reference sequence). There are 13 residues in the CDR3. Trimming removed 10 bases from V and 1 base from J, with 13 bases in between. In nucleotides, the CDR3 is TGTGCCACCCAGGGGGGCAGCCAAGAGACCCAGTACTTC. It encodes CATQGGSQETQYF.

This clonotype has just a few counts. The CDR3 coding sequence is TGTGCCAGCAGCTTAAAGGGGGCACGGTGGTATGAAAAACTGTTTTTT. Translated, it gives CASSLKGARWYEKLFF. This rearrangement joins TRBV7-2 to TRBJ1-4; 7 positions match TRBD1. The CDR3 loop spans 16 amino acids. Germline V CDR1 and CDR2: SGHTA, FQGNSA. Losses at the gene ends were 2 bases for V and 6 bases for J; bases not matched to a gene: 9. Full variable domain (outside the CDR3, taken from reference TRBV7-2 and TRBJ1-4): GAGVSQSPSNKVTEKGKDVELRCDPISGHTALYWYRQSLGQGLEFLIYFQGNSAPDKSGLPSDRFSAERTGGSVSTLTIQRTQQEDSAVYLCASSLKGARWYEKLFFGSGTQLSVL.

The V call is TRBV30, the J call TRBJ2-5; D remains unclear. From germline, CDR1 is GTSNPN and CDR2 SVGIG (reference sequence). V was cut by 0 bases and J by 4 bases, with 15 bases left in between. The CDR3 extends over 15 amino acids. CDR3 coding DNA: TGTGCCTGGAGTGTAAGCCGGCAGGAGAGAGAGACCCAGTACTTC. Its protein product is CAWSVSRQERETQYF.

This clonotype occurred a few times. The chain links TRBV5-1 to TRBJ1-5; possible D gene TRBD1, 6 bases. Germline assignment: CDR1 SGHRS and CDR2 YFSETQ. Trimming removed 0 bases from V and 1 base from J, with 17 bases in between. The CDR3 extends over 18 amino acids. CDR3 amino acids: CASSLGTPGGQSNQPQHF. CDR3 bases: TGCGCCAGCAGCTTGGGGACCCCCGGAGGACAGAGCAATCAGCCCCAGCATTTT.

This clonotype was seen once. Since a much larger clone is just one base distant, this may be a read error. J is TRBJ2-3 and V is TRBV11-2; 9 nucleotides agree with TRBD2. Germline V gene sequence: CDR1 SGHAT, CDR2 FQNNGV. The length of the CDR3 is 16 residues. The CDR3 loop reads CANSKGLASSTDTQYF. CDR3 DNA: TGTGCCAACAGCAAGGGACTAGCTTCTAGCACAGATACGCAGTATTTT.

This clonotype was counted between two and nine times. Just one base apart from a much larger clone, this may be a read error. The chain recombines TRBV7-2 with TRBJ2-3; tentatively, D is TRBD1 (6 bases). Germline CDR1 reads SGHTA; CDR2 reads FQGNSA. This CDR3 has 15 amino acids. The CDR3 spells CASSLAGALTDAQYF. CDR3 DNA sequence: TGTGCCAGCAGCTTAGCGGGGGCCCTTACAGATGCGCAGTATTTT.